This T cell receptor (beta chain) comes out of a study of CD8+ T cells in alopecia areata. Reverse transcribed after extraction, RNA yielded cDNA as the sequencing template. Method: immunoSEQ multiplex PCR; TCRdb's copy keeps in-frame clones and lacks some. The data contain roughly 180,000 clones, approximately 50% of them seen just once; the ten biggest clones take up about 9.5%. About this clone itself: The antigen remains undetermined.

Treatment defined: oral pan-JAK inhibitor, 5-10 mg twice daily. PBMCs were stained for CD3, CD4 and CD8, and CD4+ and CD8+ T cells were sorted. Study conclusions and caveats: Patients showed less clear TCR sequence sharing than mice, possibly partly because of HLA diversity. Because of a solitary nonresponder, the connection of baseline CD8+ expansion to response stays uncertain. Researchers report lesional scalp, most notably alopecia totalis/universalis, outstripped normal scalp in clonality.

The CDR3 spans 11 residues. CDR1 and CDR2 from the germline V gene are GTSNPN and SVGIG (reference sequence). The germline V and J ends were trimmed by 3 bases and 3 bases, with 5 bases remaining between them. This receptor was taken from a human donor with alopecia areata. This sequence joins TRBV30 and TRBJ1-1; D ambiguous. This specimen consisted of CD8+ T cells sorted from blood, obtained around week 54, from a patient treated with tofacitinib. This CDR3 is CAWSGDTEAFF. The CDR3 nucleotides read TGTGCCTGGAGCGGGGACACTGAAGCTTTCTTT.